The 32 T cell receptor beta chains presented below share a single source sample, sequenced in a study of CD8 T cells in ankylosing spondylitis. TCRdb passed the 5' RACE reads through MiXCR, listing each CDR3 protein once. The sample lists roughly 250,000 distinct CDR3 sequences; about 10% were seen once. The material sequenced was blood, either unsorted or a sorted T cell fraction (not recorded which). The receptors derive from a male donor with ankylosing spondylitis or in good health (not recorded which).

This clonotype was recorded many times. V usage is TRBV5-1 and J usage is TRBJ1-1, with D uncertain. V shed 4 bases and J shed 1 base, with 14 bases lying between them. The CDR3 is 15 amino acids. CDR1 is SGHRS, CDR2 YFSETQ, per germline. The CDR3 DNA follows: TGCGCCAGCAGCCTCCGGTCGCGCCAGAACACTGAAGCTTTCTTT. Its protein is CASSLRSRQNTEAFF.

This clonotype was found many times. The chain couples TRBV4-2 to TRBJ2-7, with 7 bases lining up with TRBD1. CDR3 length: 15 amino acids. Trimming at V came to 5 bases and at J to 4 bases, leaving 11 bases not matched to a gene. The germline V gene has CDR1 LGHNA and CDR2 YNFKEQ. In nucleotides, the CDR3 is TGTGCCAGCAGCACACGACTGGACAGGAGTTACGAGCAGTACTTC. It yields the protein CASSTRLDRSYEQYF.

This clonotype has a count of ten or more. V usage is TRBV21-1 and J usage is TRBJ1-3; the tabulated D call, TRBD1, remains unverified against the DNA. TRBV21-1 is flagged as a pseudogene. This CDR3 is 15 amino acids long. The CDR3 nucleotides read TGTGCCAGCAGCAAAGTAGACAGCGAAGGAAACACCATATATTTT. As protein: CASSKVDSEGNTIYF.

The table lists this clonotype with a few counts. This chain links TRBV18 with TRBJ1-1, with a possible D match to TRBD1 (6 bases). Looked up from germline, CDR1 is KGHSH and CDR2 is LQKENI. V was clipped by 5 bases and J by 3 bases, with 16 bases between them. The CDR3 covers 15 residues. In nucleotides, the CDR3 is TGTGCCAGCTCAGTCGCGGGGGCGCAGTACACTGAAGCTTTCTTT. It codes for CASSVAGAQYTEAFF.

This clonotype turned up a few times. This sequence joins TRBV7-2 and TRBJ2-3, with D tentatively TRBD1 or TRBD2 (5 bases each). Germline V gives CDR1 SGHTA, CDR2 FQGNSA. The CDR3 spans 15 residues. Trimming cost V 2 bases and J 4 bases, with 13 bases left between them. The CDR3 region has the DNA TGTGCCAGCAGCTTAACGGGGTGGGGCGCAGATACGCAGTATTTT. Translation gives CASSLTGWGADTQYF.

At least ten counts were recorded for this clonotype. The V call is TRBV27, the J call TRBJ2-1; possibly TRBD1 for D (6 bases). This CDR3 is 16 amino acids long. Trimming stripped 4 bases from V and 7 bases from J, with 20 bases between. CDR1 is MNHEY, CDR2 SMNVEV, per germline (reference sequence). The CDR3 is CASSSRTAWTRNEQFF. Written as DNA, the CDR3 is TGTGCCAGCAGTTCCCGGACAGCTTGGACGCGAAATGAGCAGTTCTTC.

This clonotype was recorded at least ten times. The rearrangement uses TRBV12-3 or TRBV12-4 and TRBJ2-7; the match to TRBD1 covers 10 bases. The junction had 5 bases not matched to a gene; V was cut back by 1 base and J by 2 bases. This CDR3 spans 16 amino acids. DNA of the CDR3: TGTGCCAGCAGTTTAGAGTTCGGGACAGGGGCCTACGAGCAGTACTTC. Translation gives CASSLEFGTGAYEQYF.

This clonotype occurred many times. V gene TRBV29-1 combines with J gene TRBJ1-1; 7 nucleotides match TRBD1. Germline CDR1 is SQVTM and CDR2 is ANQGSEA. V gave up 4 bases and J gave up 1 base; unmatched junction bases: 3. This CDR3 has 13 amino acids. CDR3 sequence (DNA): TGCAGCGTTGCCCAGGGGGGGAACACTGAAGCTTTCTTT. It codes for CSVAQGGNTEAFF.

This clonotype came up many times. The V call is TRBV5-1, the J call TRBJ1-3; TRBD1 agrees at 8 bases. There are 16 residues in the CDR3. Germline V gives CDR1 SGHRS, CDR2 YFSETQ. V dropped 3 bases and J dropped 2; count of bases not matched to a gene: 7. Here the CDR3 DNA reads TGCGCCAGCAGCTCCGGACAGGGCCCCACTGGAAACACCATATATTTT. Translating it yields CASSSGQGPTGNTIYF. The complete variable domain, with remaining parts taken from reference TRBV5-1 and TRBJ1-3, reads KAGVTQTPRYLIKTRGQQVTLSCSPISGHRSVSWYQQTPGQGLQFLFEYFSETQRNKGNFPGRFSGRQFSNSRSEMNVSTLELGDSALYLCASSSGQGPTGNTIYFGEGSWLTVV.

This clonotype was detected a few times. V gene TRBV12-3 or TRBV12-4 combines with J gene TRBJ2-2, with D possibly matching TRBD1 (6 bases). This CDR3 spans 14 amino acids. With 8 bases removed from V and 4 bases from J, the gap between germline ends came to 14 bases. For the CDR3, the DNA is TGTGCCAGCTGGGGGCAGGGACGCACCGGGGAGCTGTTTTTT. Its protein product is CASWGQGRTGELFF.

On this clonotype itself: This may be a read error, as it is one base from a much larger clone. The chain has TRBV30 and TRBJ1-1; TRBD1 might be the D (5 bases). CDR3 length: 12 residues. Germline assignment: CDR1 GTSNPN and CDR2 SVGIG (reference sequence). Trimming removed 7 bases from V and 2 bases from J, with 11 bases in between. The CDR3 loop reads CASTRANTEAFF. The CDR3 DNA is TGTGCCTCTACCAGGGCTAACACTGAAGCTTTCTTT.

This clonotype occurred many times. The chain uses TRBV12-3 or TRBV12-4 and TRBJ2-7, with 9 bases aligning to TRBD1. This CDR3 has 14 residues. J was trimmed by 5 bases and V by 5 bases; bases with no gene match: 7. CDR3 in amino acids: CASSLRTGENEQYF. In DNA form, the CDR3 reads TGTGCCAGCAGTCTCCGGACAGGGGAGAACGAGCAGTACTTC.

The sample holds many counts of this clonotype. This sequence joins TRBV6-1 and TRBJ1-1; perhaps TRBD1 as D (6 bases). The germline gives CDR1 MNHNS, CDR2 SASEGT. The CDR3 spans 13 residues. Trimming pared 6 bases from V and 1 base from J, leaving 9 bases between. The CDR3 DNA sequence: TGTGCCAGCAGGGGACACCCGAACACTGAAGCTTTCTTT. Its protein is CASRGHPNTEAFF.

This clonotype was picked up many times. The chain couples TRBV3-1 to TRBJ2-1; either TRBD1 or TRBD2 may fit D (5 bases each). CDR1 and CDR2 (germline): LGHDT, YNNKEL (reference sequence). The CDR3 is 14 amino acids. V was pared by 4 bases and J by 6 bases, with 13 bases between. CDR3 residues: CASSPGRTLNEQFF. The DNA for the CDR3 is TGTGCCAGCAGCCCGGGACGGACTCTCAATGAGCAGTTCTTC.

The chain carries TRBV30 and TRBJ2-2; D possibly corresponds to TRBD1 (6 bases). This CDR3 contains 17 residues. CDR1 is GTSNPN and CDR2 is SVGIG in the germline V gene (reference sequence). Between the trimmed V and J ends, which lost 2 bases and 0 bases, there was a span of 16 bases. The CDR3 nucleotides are TGTGCCTGGAGTTACCCTCGCAGGGGAACGAACACCGGGGAGCTGTTTTTT. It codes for CAWSYPRRGTNTGELFF.

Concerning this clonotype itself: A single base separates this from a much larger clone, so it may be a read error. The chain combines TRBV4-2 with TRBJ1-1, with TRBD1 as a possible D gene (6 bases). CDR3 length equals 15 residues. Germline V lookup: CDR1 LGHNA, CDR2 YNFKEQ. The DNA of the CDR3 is TGTGCCAGCAGTCTTTCGGACAGCCTGAACACTGCAGCTTTCTTT. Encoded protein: CASSLSDSLNTAAFF.

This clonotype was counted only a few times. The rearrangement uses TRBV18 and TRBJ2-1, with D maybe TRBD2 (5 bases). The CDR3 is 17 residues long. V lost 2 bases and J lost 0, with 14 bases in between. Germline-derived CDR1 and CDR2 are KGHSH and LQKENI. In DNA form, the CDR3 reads TGTGCCAGCTCACCAGTACGGAGCGGACGCTCCTACAATGAGCAGTTCTTC. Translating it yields CASSPVRSGRSYNEQFF.

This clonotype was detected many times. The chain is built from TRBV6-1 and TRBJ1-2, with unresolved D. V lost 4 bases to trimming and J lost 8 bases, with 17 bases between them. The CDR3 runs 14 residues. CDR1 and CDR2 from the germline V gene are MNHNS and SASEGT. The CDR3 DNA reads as TGTGCCAGCAGTGGAGCGGGTCTCTTGGGGGGCTACACCTTC. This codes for CASSGAGLLGGYTF.

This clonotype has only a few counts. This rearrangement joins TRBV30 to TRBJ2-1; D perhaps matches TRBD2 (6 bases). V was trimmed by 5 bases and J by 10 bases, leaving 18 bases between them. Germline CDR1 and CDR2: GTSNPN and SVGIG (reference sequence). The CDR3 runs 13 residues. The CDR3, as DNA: TGTGCCTGGTCTAGCGCCCTCATGGGGGAGCAGTTCTTC. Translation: CAWSSALMGEQFF. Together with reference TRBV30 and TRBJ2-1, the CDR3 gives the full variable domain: SQTIHQWPATLVQPVGSPLSLECTVEGTSNPNLYWYRQAAGRGLQLLFYSVGIGQISSEVPQNLSASRPQDRQFILSSKKLLLSDSGFYLCAWSSALMGEQFFGPGTRLTVL.

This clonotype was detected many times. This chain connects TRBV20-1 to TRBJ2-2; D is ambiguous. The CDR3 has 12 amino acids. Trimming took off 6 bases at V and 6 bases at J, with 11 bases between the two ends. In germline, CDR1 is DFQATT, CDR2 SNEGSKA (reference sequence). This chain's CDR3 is CSAQGKSGELFF. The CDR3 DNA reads TGCAGTGCCCAAGGCAAATCCGGGGAGCTGTTTTTT.

The CDR3 is CASSEGLGGGETQYF. DNA for the CDR3: TGCGCCAGCAGCGAGGGACTAGGGGGGGGTGAGACCCAGTACTTC. The chain links TRBV5-1 to TRBJ2-5; TRBD2 matches at 8 bases. The V and J ends lost 4 bases and 5 bases, in that order; junction bases with no gene match: 10. This CDR3 is 15 amino acids long. Germline lookup yields CDR1 SGHRS and CDR2 YFSETQ.

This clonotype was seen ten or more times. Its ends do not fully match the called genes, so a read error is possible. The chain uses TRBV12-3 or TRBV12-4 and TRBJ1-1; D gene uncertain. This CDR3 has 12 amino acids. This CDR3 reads CASSLGNTEAFF. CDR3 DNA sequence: TGCGCCAGCAGCTTGGGGAACACTGAAGCTTTCTTT.

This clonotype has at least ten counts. CDR3 amino acids: CSVTQGSGANVLTF. The CDR3 DNA reads as TGCAGCGTTACCCAGGGTTCTGGGGCCAACGTCCTGACTTTC. The V and J genes are TRBV29-1 and TRBJ2-6; weak D call: TRBD1 (5 bases). V shed 5 bases and J shed 1 base, with 9 bases lying between them. From germline, CDR1 is SQVTM and CDR2 ANQGSEA. This CDR3 is 14 amino acids long.

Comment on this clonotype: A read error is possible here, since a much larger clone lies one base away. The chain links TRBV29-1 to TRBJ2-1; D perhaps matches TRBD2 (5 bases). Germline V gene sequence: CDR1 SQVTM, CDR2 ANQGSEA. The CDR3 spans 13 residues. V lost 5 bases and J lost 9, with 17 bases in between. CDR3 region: CSVRSGLGAEQFF. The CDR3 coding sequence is TGCAGCGTTAGGAGCGGCTTGGGCGCTGAGCAGTTCTTC.

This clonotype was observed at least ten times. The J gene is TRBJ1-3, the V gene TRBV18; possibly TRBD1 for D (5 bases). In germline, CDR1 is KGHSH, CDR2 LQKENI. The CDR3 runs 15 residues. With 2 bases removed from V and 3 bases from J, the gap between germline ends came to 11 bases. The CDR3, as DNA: TGTGCCAGCTCACCATTTCGGGACTTTGGAAACACCATATATTTT. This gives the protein CASSPFRDFGNTIYF.

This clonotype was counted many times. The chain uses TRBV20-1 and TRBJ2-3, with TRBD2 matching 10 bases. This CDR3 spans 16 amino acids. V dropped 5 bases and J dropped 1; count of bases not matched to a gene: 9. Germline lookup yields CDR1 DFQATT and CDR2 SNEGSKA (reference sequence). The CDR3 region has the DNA TGCAGTGCTGATCCGGTCCTAGCGGGAGGCACAGATACGCAGTATTTT. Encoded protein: CSADPVLAGGTDTQYF.

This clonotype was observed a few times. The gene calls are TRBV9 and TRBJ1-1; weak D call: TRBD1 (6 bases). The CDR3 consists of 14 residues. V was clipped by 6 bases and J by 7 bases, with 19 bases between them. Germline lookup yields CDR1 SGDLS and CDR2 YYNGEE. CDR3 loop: CASKGGTSGNEAFF. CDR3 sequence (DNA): TGTGCCAGCAAGGGGGGGACTTCGGGAAATGAAGCTTTCTTT.

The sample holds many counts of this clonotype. This CDR3 reads CSARDASGRGHEQFF. The CDR3 DNA sequence: TGCAGTGCTAGAGATGCCAGCGGGAGAGGGCATGAGCAGTTCTTC. V is TRBV20-1 and J is TRBJ2-1, with TRBD2 identical over 8 bases. The junction had 9 bases not matched to a gene; V was cut back by 0 bases and J by 8 bases. CDR3 size: 15 residues. Germline CDR1 and CDR2: DFQATT and SNEGSKA (reference sequence).

The CDR3 sequence is CASSLGVYQETQYF. Written as DNA, the CDR3 is TGTGCCAGCAGCTTAGGGGTGTACCAAGAGACCCAGTACTTC. V is TRBV7-9 and J is TRBJ2-5; no clear D gene. Trimming took 1 base from V and 0 from J, leaving 6 bases between them. Germline CDR1 SEHNR, CDR2 FQNEAQ (reference sequence). The CDR3 has 14 residues.

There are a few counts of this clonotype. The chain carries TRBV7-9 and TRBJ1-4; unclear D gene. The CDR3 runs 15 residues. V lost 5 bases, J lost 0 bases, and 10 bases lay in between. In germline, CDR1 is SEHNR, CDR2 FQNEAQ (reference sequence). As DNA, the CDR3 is TGTGCCAGCAGCCCGAGGGCAGCAACTAATGAAAAACTGTTTTTT. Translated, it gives CASSPRAATNEKLFF.

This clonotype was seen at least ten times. The CDR3 DNA reads as TGTGCCAGCAGTTACGGGTTAGCGGGAGGGGGATTAGGAGAGACCCAGTACTTC. Its translation: CASSYGLAGGGLGETQYF. V usage is TRBV6-5 and J usage is TRBJ2-5, with 11 bases identical to TRBD2. CDR3 length: 18 residues. CDR1 is MNHEY, CDR2 SVGAGI, per germline. The V and J ends lost 2 bases and 4 bases, in that order; junction bases with no gene match: 12.

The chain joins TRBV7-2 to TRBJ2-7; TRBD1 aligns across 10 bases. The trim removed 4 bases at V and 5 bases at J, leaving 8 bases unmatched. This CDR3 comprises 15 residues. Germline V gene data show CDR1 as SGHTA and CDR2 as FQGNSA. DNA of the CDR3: TGTGCCAGCAGCTCAAAAGGGACAGGGGTCCACGAGCAGTACTTC. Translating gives CASSSKGTGVHEQYF.